What follows are 3 T cell receptor beta chains derived from one specimen sequenced in a study of regulatory T cells in long-lasting Graves disease. Time point denoted: newly diagnosed GD, antithyroid drugs for less than 3 months. From RNA extracted from PBMCs, the TCR library was made. Arm-PCR of CDR3 regions and iRepertoire HTBI primers were used to build TCR beta libraries. MiXCR was run by TCRdb on the multiplex PCR reads, yielding one entry per CDR3 protein. The top ten clones hold around a quarter of a sample with roughly 560,000 distinct CDR3 sequences, about 16% of them seen once. This sample was also put to use in a study of T cells in Graves' hyperthyroidism and ophthalmopathy.

Sequencing used peripheral blood mononuclear cells (PBMCs), obtained at new diagnosis, from a patient treated with antithyroid drugs. Every receptor here comes from a woman aged 35-65 years with Graves disease.

There are a few counts of this clonotype. The J gene is TRBJ2-7, the V gene TRBV14; 9 bases match TRBD1. The CDR3 extends over 14 amino acids. The V segment lost 4 bases and the J segment 7 bases; nucleotides outside the gene matches: 8. CDR1 is SGHDN and CDR2 is FVKESK in the germline V gene. The CDR3 DNA follows: TGTGCCAGCAGCCTACGGACAGGGGCGAGTGAGCAGTACTTC. Translating gives CASSLRTGASEQYF.

This clonotype was seen at least ten times. The CDR3 is CASTGDITNTEAFF. The CDR3 DNA is TGTGCCAGTACCGGGGACATAACGAACACTGAAGCTTTCTTT. The rearrangement uses TRBV19 and TRBJ1-1, with D perhaps matching TRBD1 (6 bases). CDR3 length equals 14 residues. V lost 7 bases, J lost 1 base, and 13 bases lay in between. Per germline, CDR1 LNHDA and CDR2 SQIVND (reference sequence). Variable domain in full (rest from reference TRBV19 and TRBJ1-1): DGGITQSPKYLFRKEGQNVTLSCEQNLNHDAMYWYRQDPGQGLRLIYYSQIVNDFQKGDIAEGYSVSREKKESFPLTVTSAQKNPTAFYLCASTGDITNTEAFFGQGTRLTVV.

Notes on this clonotype: A much larger clone differs by one base, so this may be a read error. The rearrangement links TRBV3-1 to TRBJ2-7; 8 bases map to TRBD2. This CDR3 spans 15 amino acids. The germline gives CDR1 LGHDT, CDR2 YNNKEL (reference sequence). Unmatched junction bases numbered 3, after V lost 2 bases and J lost 0 bases. The CDR3 region has the DNA TGTGCCAGCAGCCAAACTAGCGGTTTCTCCTACGAGCAGTACTTC. Translated, it gives CASSQTSGFSYEQYF.